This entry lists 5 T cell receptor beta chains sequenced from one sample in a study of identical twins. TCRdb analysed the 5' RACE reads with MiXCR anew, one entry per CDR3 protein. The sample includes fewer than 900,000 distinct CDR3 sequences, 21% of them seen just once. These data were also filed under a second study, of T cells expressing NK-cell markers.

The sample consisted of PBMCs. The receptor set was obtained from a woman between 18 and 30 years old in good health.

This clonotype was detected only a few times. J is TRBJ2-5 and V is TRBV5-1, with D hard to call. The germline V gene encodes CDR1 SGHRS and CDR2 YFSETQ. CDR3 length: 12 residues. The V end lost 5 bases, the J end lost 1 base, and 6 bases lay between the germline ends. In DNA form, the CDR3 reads TGCGCCAGCAGTATGAGCCAAGAGACCCAGTACTTC. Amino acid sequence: CASSMSQETQYF.

The CDR3 region is CSASRGPAYEQYF. The CDR3 bases are TGCAGTGCTAGTCGGGGTCCTGCCTACGAGCAGTACTTC. The genes are TRBV20-1 and TRBJ2-7, with D perhaps TRBD2 (5 bases). V lost 3 bases and J 2 bases, leaving 11 bases between the germline ends. There are 13 residues in the CDR3. The germline CDR1 and CDR2 sequences are DFQATT and SNEGSKA (reference sequence).

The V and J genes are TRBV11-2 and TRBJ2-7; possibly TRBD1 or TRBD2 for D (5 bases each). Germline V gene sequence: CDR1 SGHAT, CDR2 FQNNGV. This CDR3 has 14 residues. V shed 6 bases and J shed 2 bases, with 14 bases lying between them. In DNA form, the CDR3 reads TGTGCCAGCAGTGGGCTGGGACGGCCCTACGAGCAGTACTTC. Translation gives CASSGLGRPYEQYF.

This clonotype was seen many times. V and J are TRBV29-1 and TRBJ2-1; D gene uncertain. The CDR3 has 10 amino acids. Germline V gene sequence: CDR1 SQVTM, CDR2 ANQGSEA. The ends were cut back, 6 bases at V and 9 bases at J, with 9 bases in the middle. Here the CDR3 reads CSVPSSEQFF. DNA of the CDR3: TGCAGCGTCCCCTCTAGTGAGCAGTTCTTC.

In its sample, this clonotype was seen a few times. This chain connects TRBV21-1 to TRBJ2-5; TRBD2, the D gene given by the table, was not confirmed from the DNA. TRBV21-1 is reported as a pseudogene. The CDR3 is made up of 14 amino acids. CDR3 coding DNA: TGTGCCAGCAGCAAAGGGAGCGGGAGTGAGACCCAGTACTTC. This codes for CASSKGSGSETQYF.